The 29 T cell receptor beta chains reported below all come from one sample, sequenced in a study of OX40 agonist ivuxolimab in advanced cancers. Libraries were prepared by immunoSEQ multiplex PCR; TCRdb keeps only in-frame clonotypes and omits some of them. The data contain under 6,000 clones, less than 75% of them singletons. The sample was CD4+ or CD8+ T cells sorted from blood, taken in a trial of the OX40 agonist ivuxolimab. Receptors originate from an adult with an advanced solid tumor such as melanoma, head and neck, liver or kidney cancer.

This sequence joins TRBV23-1 and TRBJ1-4; D remains ambiguous. TRBV23-1 is an ORF, and what it does is uncertain. CDR3 length: 16 residues. Trimming took 0 bases from V and 7 from J, leaving 15 bases between them. The CDR3 loop is CASSQSSIQGSEKLFF. As DNA, the CDR3 is TGCGCCAGCAGTCAATCCTCGATCCAAGGGAGTGAAAAACTGTTTTTT.

This clone was seen more than once but under ten times. The chain employs TRBV7-6 and TRBJ2-2; 11 bases line up with TRBD1. The CDR3 extends over 15 amino acids. Germline CDR1 SGHVS, CDR2 FNYEAQ. V was clipped by 5 bases and J by 4 bases; unmatched bases: 3. CDR3 DNA: TGTGCCAGCAGCCCCGGGACAGGGGGCACCGGGGAGCTGTTTTTT. It specifies CASSPGTGGTGELFF.

The chain couples TRBV6-1 to TRBJ2-2, with 11 bases identical to TRBD1. This CDR3 has 15 residues. V trimming: 5 bases; J trimming: 5 bases; junction bases outside the gene matches: 4. In germline, CDR1 is MNHNS, CDR2 SASEGT. CDR3 nucleotides: TGTGCCAGCAGTTGGGGGACAGGGGGAACCGGGGAGCTGTTTTTT. Amino acid sequence: CASSWGTGGTGELFF.

V gene TRBV6-1 combines with J gene TRBJ1-5, with 11 bases lining up with TRBD1. With V trimmed by 3 bases and J by 6 bases, 7 bases remained unmatched. Looked up from germline, CDR1 is MNHNS and CDR2 is SASEGT. The CDR3 has 16 amino acids. In DNA, the CDR3 is TGTGCCAGCAGTGACCCCGGACAGGGGGCAGGTCAGCCCCAGCATTTT. Its protein is CASSDPGQGAGQPQHF.

This chain joins TRBV19 and TRBJ2-7; D unclear. The CDR3 spans 13 residues. Per germline, CDR1 LNHDA and CDR2 SQIVND (reference sequence). V dropped 0 bases and J dropped 2 bases, with 5 bases sitting between them. The CDR3 spells CASSIENTYEQYF. In nucleotides, the CDR3 is TGTGCCAGTAGTATAGAAAATACCTACGAGCAGTACTTC.

The chain is built from TRBV11-2 and TRBJ2-3, with 11 bases fitting TRBD2. This CDR3 is built from 18 residues. Germline values: CDR1 SGHAT, CDR2 FQNNGV. Unmatched junction bases numbered 6, after V lost 0 bases and J lost 1 base. The DNA of the CDR3 is TGTGCCAGCAGCTTAGAGATCTATAGCGGGGGGGGCACAGATACGCAGTATTTT. It translates to CASSLEIYSGGGTDTQYF.

This clone has a single count. The chain recombines TRBV7-9 with TRBJ1-1; no definite D call. The CDR3 loop spans 15 amino acids. Germline V lookup: CDR1 SEHNR, CDR2 FQNEAQ (reference sequence). Trimming took 5 bases from V and 2 from J, leaving 15 bases between them. The CDR3 protein is CASSPVSRTNTEAFF. In DNA, the CDR3 is TGTGCCAGCAGCCCCGTTTCCAGGACCAACACTGAAGCTTTCTTT.

CDR3 in amino acids: CASSQDRYEQYF. The CDR3 DNA is TGTGCCAGCAGCCAAGACAGATACGAGCAGTACTTC. This sequence joins TRBV11-1 and TRBJ2-7, with a tentative D call TRBD1 (5 bases). Trimming shortened V by 5 bases and J by 4 bases, and 9 bases separated the two germline ends. The CDR3 sequence is 12 residues long. Looked up from germline, CDR1 is SGHAT and CDR2 is FQDESV (reference sequence).

In this sample, this clone turned up once. The chain uses TRBV4-3 and TRBJ1-2, with 8 bases aligning to TRBD1. The CDR3 consists of 17 residues. In germline, CDR1 is LGHNA, CDR2 YSLEER. V gave up 0 bases and J gave up 4 bases; unmatched junction bases: 10. CDR3 loop: CASSQDSSGGYTYGYTF. The CDR3 DNA is TGCGCCAGCAGCCAAGATTCTTCAGGGGGCTATACCTATGGCTACACCTTC.

The genes are TRBV19 and TRBJ2-2, with unresolved D. Between the trimmed V and J ends, which lost 3 bases and 2 bases, there was a span of 10 bases. The CDR3 has 15 residues. Germline loops: CDR1 LNHDA, CDR2 SQIVND (reference sequence). CDR3: CASSMLPGNTGELFF. For the CDR3, the DNA is TGTGCCAGTAGTATGCTGCCGGGCAACACCGGGGAGCTGTTTTTT.

This clone was seen a few times. At one end, the junction sequence differs from germline, possibly due to a read error. The rearrangement uses TRBV9 and TRBJ1-1; D is uncertain. Germline V lookup: CDR1 SGDLS, CDR2 YYNGEE. The CDR3 spans 15 residues. CDR3 coding DNA: TGTGCCAGCAGCGTAGAGGCAGTCCCGAACCCTGAAGCTTTCTTT. Its protein product is CASSVEAVPNPEAFF. The full variable domain, rest sourced from reference TRBV9 and TRBJ1-1, is DSGVTQTPKHLITATGQRVTLRCSPRSGDLSVYWYQQSLDQGLQFLIQYYNGEERAKGNILERFSAQQFPDLHSELNLSSLELGDSALYFCASSVEAVPNPEAFFGQGTRLTVV.

This clone was seen a handful of times. The rearrangement uses TRBV2 and TRBJ1-2; no firm D call. The CDR3 extends over 10 amino acids. Trimming stripped 4 bases from V and 13 bases from J, with 10 bases between. CDR1 and CDR2 (germline): SNHLY, FYNNEI. The CDR3 DNA reads as TGTGCCAGCAGTGCTCCTTTTCCCACCTTC. Amino acid sequence: CASSAPFPTF.

The rearrangement uses TRBV10-3 and TRBJ1-2, with 7 bases lining up with TRBD1. With 4 bases clipped from V and 4 bases from J, the junction kept 3 bases outside the gene matches. This CDR3 contains 13 residues. The germline V gene encodes CDR1 ENHRY and CDR2 SYGVKD. CDR3 in DNA: TGTGCCATCAGTGGACAGGGTGGCTATGGCTACACCTTC. Amino acid sequence: CAISGQGGYGYTF.

The chain carries TRBV11-1 and TRBJ2-1; 8 positions match TRBD2. Germline lookup yields CDR1 SGHAT and CDR2 FQDESV (reference sequence). CDR3 length: 17 amino acids. Germline trimming cut 2 bases from V and 0 bases from J; bases unmatched to any gene: 6. This CDR3 reads CASSLIPGGSSYNEQFF. CDR3 in DNA: TGTGCCAGCAGCTTAATCCCGGGGGGGAGCTCCTACAATGAGCAGTTCTTC.

This clone came up a few times. The V gene is TRBV11-2, the J gene TRBJ1-1, with D perhaps TRBD1 (6 bases). Germline assignment: CDR1 SGHAT and CDR2 FQNNGV. The CDR3 length is 14 residues. V was shortened by 5 bases and J by 3 bases, with 13 bases between the two germline ends. The CDR3 coding sequence is TGTGCCAGCAGCCCCTCAGGACAGTACACTGAAGCTTTCTTT. Amino acids: CASSPSGQYTEAFF.

The rearrangement uses TRBV28 and TRBJ1-3; a possible D gene is TRBD1 (6 bases). The CDR3 consists of 13 residues. Germline V gives CDR1 MDHEN, CDR2 SYDVKM. Trimming shortened V by 7 bases and J by 13 bases, and 20 bases separated the two germline ends. CDR3 protein: CASITRGVGAIYF. The CDR3 DNA is TGTGCCAGCATCACAAGGGGAGTGGGGGCAATATATTTT.

This clone appeared a few times. The chain carries TRBV7-1 and TRBJ2-6; D uncertain. TRBV7-1 is an ORF, and what it does is uncertain. The CDR3 is 16 residues long. Trimming took off 5 bases at V and 0 bases at J, with 11 bases between the two ends. The CDR3 nucleotides read TGTGCCAGCAGCAGATGGACCAACTCTGGGGCCAACGTCCTGACTTTC. It codes for CASSRWTNSGANVLTF.

The chain employs TRBV11-1 and TRBJ1-1, with D possibly being TRBD1 (5 bases). The CDR3 consists of 13 residues. CDR1 is SGHAT and CDR2 is FQDESV in the germline V gene (reference sequence). The V gene lost 4 bases and the J gene lost 6 bases, with 12 bases spanning the gap. The CDR3 coding sequence is TGTGCCAGCAGCTCCGATTGGGGCGCTGAAGCTTTCTTT. Translating gives CASSSDWGAEAFF.

This clone was observed a few times. V usage is TRBV9 and J usage is TRBJ2-7; a possible D gene is TRBD2 (6 bases). This CDR3 spans 15 amino acids. V gave up 4 bases and J gave up 5 bases, with 19 bases separating them. From germline, CDR1 is SGDLS and CDR2 YYNGEE. The CDR3, as DNA: TGTGCCAGCAGCACCCAGGGACGGGGGTCGGACGAGCAGTACTTC. Its translation: CASSTQGRGSDEQYF.

The chain employs TRBV5-4 and TRBJ1-3; D not resolved. The CDR3 has 11 residues. The V and J ends lost 1 base and 6 bases respectively, with 2 bases between them. Germline CDR1 reads SGHNT; CDR2 reads YYREEE (reference sequence). The CDR3: CASSLLNTIYF. The DNA for the CDR3 is TGTGCCAGCAGCTTGTTAAACACCATATATTTT.

By sample fraction, this clone is medium-sized. The genes are TRBV4-2 and TRBJ2-7; 9 nucleotides align to TRBD1. CDR1 and CDR2 (germline): LGHNA, YNFKEQ. This CDR3 spans 14 amino acids. With V trimmed by 4 bases and J by 2 bases, 3 bases remained unmatched. The CDR3 DNA reads TGTGCCAGCAGCCGAGACAGGGGGGCCTACGAGCAGTACTTC. It translates to CASSRDRGAYEQYF.

On this clone: A far larger clone is one base from this, pointing to a likely read error. The chain joins TRBV4-3 to TRBJ1-1, with D unresolved. Trimming took off 6 bases at V and 3 bases at J, with 5 bases between the two ends. Germline lookup yields CDR1 LGHNA and CDR2 YSLEER. The CDR3 runs to 11 residues. The CDR3 sequence is CASRLYTEAFF. CDR3 DNA sequence: TGCGCCAGCAGGCTATACACTGAAGCTTTCTTT.

The chain combines TRBV4-3 with TRBJ1-1; 10 positions agree with TRBD1. Germline lookup yields CDR1 LGHNA and CDR2 YSLEER. The CDR3 spans 15 residues. The V gene end was trimmed by 1 base and the J gene end by 5 bases; junction bases not matched to a gene: 4. In DNA form, the CDR3 reads TGCGCCAGCAGCCAAGGTTGGACAGGGGGAACTGAAGCTTTCTTT. Protein product: CASSQGWTGGTEAFF.

This clone was counted between two and nine times. This likely traces to a read error, being one base from a far larger clone. At the DNA level, this CDR3 is encoded by other sequences in the same sample as well. The chain combines TRBV11-1 with TRBJ1-1; no definite D call. The CDR3 totals 13 residues. The germline CDR1 and CDR2 sequences are SGHAT and FQDESV (reference sequence). V gave up 5 bases and J gave up 1 base, with 8 bases separating them. The CDR3 bases are TGTGCCAGCAGCCCTCAGAGGAACACTGAAGCTTTCTTT. Protein: CASSPQRNTEAFF.

The chain recombines TRBV7-9 with TRBJ1-4; D perhaps matches TRBD1 (6 bases). CDR1 and CDR2 from the germline V gene are SEHNR and FQNEAQ (reference sequence). This CDR3 region has 15 residues. The V gene lost 1 base and the J gene lost 6 bases, with 12 bases spanning the gap. CDR3 DNA sequence: TGTGCCAGCAGCTTAGACAGGGCTGGTGATGAAAAACTGTTTTTT. Residues: CASSLDRAGDEKLFF.

This chain connects TRBV10-3 to TRBJ2-3, with D possibly matching TRBD2 (6 bases). Germline CDR1 is ENHRY and CDR2 is SYGVKD. V lost 8 bases and J 2 bases, leaving 14 bases between the germline ends. The CDR3 covers 14 residues. The DNA for the CDR3 is TGTGCCATCGGCGGGGATGGGGTCACAGATACGCAGTATTTT. It translates to CAIGGDGVTDTQYF.

The chain is built from TRBV4-2 and TRBJ1-1; D is perhaps TRBD1 (5 bases). CDR1 and CDR2 from the germline V gene are LGHNA and YNFKEQ. Trimming left V 5 bases short and J 3 bases short, with 13 bases between. This CDR3 region has 14 residues. CDR3 sequence reads: CASSWPGDHTEAFF. DNA of the CDR3: TGTGCCAGCAGCTGGCCGGGGGATCACACTGAAGCTTTCTTT.

The rearrangement links TRBV4-1 to TRBJ1-2; no clear D. The CDR3 loop spans 14 amino acids. Germline CDR1 and CDR2: MGHRA and YSYEKL. Trimming pared 7 bases from V and 0 bases from J, leaving 12 bases between. CDR3 DNA sequence: TGCGCCAGCAAGGAGGAGTTAGCTAACTATGGCTACACCTTC. Its protein is CASKEELANYGYTF.

The rearrangement uses TRBV4-1 and TRBJ2-7, with D possibly called TRBD1 or TRBD2 (5 bases each). Germline-derived CDR1 and CDR2 are MGHRA and YSYEKL. CDR3 length: 18 amino acids. The V end was cut by 3 bases, the J end by 1 base, with 22 bases between. The CDR3: CASSQKAPRDGGSYEQYF. CDR3 nucleotide sequence: TGCGCCAGCAGCCAGAAAGCCCCCCGGGACGGAGGATCCTACGAGCAGTACTTC.